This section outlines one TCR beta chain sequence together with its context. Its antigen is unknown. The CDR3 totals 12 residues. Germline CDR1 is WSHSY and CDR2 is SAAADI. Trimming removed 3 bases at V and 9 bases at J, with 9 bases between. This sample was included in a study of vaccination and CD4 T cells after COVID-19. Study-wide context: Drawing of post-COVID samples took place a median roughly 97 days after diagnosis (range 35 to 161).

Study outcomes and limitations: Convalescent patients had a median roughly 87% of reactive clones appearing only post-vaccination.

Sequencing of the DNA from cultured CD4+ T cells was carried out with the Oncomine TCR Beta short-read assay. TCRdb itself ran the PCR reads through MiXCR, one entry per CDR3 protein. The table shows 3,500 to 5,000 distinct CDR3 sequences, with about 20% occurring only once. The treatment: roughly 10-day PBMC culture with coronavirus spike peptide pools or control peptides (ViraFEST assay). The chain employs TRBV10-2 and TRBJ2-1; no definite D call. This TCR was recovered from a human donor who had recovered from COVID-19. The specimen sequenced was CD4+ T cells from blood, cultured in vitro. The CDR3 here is CASSDPVREQFF. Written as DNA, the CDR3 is TGCGCCAGCAGTGACCCCGTCCGTGAGCAGTTCTTC.